Listed below are T cell receptor beta chains from one sample, sequenced in a study of regulatory T cells in long-lasting Graves disease. TCRdb used MiXCR to reprocess the multiplex PCR reads, holding one entry per CDR3 protein. The table lists 540,000 or so distinct CDR3 sequences, roughly 13% of them singletons, with roughly a tenth in the top ten. These sequences were also reported in another study, on T cells in Graves' hyperthyroidism and ophthalmopathy.

The sample consisted of peripheral blood mononuclear cells (PBMCs), taken at new diagnosis, from a patient treated with antithyroid drugs. Every receptor here comes from a man aged 25-45 years with Graves disease. Both conserved end residues are part of each CDR3. Each record gives: clone size, J gene, V gene, D gene, CDR3 length, CDR3 DNA, CDR3 protein. A D gene is named only where the DNA matches it firmly. Clone size is stated in some rows and not others, as once, few, many or a class when expanded.

clone_size: few; j_call: TRBJ2-5; v_call: TRBV29-1; d_call: TRBD1; cdr3_length: 16; cdr3_nt: TGCAGCGTTGGGGGGGCGGGACAGGGGGCGTGGGAGACCCAGTACTTC; cdr3_aa: CSVGGAGQGAWETQYF
clone_size: .; j_call: TRBJ2-7; v_call: TRBV20-1; d_call: TRBD2; cdr3_length: 17; cdr3_nt: TGCAGTGAACCCCGGACTAGCGGGACCAACGTTGCCTACGAGCAGTACTTC; cdr3_aa: CSEPRTSGTNVAYEQYF
clone_size: many; j_call: TRBJ2-4; v_call: TRBV12-3/TRBV12-4; d_call: .; cdr3_length: 16; cdr3_nt: TGTGCCAGCAGTGTGGGGGCAGACCTAGCCAAAAACATTCAGTACTTC; cdr3_aa: CASSVGADLAKNIQYF
clone_size: .; j_call: TRBJ2-1; v_call: TRBV7-2; d_call: .; cdr3_length: 14; cdr3_nt: TGTGCCAGCAGCTTACAGCGGTCCTACAATGAGCAGTTCTTC; cdr3_aa: CASSLQRSYNEQFF
clone_size: many; j_call: TRBJ2-2; v_call: TRBV29-1; d_call: .; cdr3_length: 15; cdr3_nt: TGCAGCGTTGAAGATATACTGGAGAACACCGGGGAGCTGTTTTTT; cdr3_aa: CSVEDILENTGELFF
clone_size: many; j_call: TRBJ2-1; v_call: TRBV12-3/TRBV12-4; d_call: TRBD2; cdr3_length: 16; cdr3_nt: TGTGCCAGCAGGGGACTAGCGGGACACTCCTACAATGAGCAGTTCTTC; cdr3_aa: CASRGLAGHSYNEQFF
clone_size: .; j_call: TRBJ2-2; v_call: TRBV30; d_call: .; cdr3_length: 14; cdr3_nt: TGTGCCTGGAGTGTCTGGGGGCTAGCCGGGGAGCTGTTTTTT; cdr3_aa: CAWSVWGLAGELFF
clone_size: .; j_call: TRBJ1-1; v_call: TRBV19; d_call: .; cdr3_length: 13; cdr3_nt: TGTGCCAGTAGTAACTTAGGGGATACTGAAGCTTTCTTT; cdr3_aa: CASSNLGDTEAFF
clone_size: many; j_call: TRBJ2-2; v_call: TRBV3-1; d_call: .; cdr3_length: 14; cdr3_nt: TGTGCCAGCAGCCAAGCGGGGAACACCGGGGAGCTGTTTTTT; cdr3_aa: CASSQAGNTGELFF
clone_size: many; j_call: TRBJ1-5; v_call: TRBV13; d_call: TRBD1; cdr3_length: 19; cdr3_nt: TGTGCCAGCAGCCTTAGGTGGACAGGGGTACGTGACAGCAGTCAGCCCCAGCATTTT; cdr3_aa: CASSLRWTGVRDSSQPQHF
clone_size: .; j_call: TRBJ2-1; v_call: TRBV15; d_call: .; cdr3_length: 12; cdr3_nt: TGTGCCACCACGGACAGACTGGCCGAGCAGTTCTTC; cdr3_aa: CATTDRLAEQFF
clone_size: many; j_call: TRBJ2-1; v_call: TRBV19; d_call: TRBD2; cdr3_length: 17; cdr3_nt: TGTGCCAGTAGCCCCGAGCGACTAGCGGCAACGAGGAATGAGCAGTTCTTC; cdr3_aa: CASSPERLAATRNEQFF
clone_size: .; j_call: TRBJ1-4; v_call: TRBV19; d_call: .; cdr3_length: 13; cdr3_nt: TGTGCCAGTAGTAAAGTCTCCGGAGAAAAACTGTTTTTT; cdr3_aa: CASSKVSGEKLFF
clone_size: .; j_call: TRBJ2-5; v_call: TRBV20-1; d_call: .; cdr3_length: 11; cdr3_nt: TGCAGTGCTAGGGGAGCAGAGACCCAGTACTTC; cdr3_aa: CSARGAETQYF
clone_size: .; j_call: TRBJ1-4; v_call: TRBV7-9; d_call: TRBD1; cdr3_length: 16; cdr3_nt: TGTGCCAGCAGCTTACCTCCGACAGGGGGGAAGGAAAAACTGTTTTTT; cdr3_aa: CASSLPPTGGKEKLFF
clone_size: many; j_call: TRBJ1-5; v_call: TRBV6-1; d_call: TRBD1; cdr3_length: 15; cdr3_nt: TGTGCCACCAATCCAGGACAGGGCGCTACTCAGCCCCAGCATTTT; cdr3_aa: CATNPGQGATQPQHF
clone_size: many; j_call: TRBJ2-1; v_call: TRBV6-2/TRBV6-3; d_call: .; cdr3_length: 14; cdr3_nt: TGTGCCAGCCAGAATGTCTGGTCCTACAATGAGCAGTTCTTC; cdr3_aa: CASQNVWSYNEQFF
clone_size: many; j_call: TRBJ2-5; v_call: TRBV12-3/TRBV12-4; d_call: TRBD1; cdr3_length: 14; cdr3_nt: TGTGCCAGCAGCTTTACAGGGGGCACAGAGACCCAGTACTTC; cdr3_aa: CASSFTGGTETQYF
clone_size: .; j_call: TRBJ2-3; v_call: TRBV7-2; d_call: TRBD2; cdr3_length: 17; cdr3_nt: TGTGCCAGCAGCTTAGCTTACAGCGGGAGCGGAGAAGATACGCAGTATTTT; cdr3_aa: CASSLAYSGSGEDTQYF
clone_size: many; j_call: TRBJ2-1; v_call: TRBV6-1; d_call: TRBD2; cdr3_length: 15; cdr3_nt: TGTGCCAGCAGCCCATATCGAAGCGGGAGTGGAGAGCAGTTCTTC; cdr3_aa: CASSPYRSGSGEQFF
clone_size: many; j_call: TRBJ2-1; v_call: TRBV24-1; d_call: .; cdr3_length: 11; cdr3_nt: TGTGCCACCAGTTCAGGCACTCTTCAGTTCTTC; cdr3_aa: CATSSGTLQFF
clone_size: .; j_call: TRBJ2-2; v_call: TRBV5-1; d_call: TRBD2; cdr3_length: 15; cdr3_nt: TGCGCCAGCAGATCCTTAGCGGGAGACACCGGGGAGCTGTTTTTT; cdr3_aa: CASRSLAGDTGELFF
clone_size: few; j_call: TRBJ2-6; v_call: TRBV13; d_call: .; cdr3_length: 15; cdr3_nt: TGTGCCAGCAGCTTACGACAGACTGGGGCCAACGTCCTGACTTTC; cdr3_aa: CASSLRQTGANVLTF
clone_size: many; j_call: TRBJ2-3; v_call: TRBV29-1; d_call: TRBD1; cdr3_length: 15; cdr3_nt: TGCAGCGTGGGAGCTACAGGGGGTCAAACAGATACGCAGTATTTT; cdr3_aa: CSVGATGGQTDTQYF
clone_size: many; j_call: TRBJ2-2; v_call: TRBV10-3; d_call: .; cdr3_length: 13; cdr3_nt: TGTGCCATCAGCGACGGCGCCCCCGGGGAGCTGTTTTTT; cdr3_aa: CAISDGAPGELFF
clone_size: .; j_call: TRBJ2-2; v_call: TRBV20-1; d_call: .; cdr3_length: 12; cdr3_nt: TGCAGTGCTAGACGGACCCCCGGGGAGCTGTTTTTT; cdr3_aa: CSARRTPGELFF
clone_size: .; j_call: TRBJ2-3; v_call: TRBV5-1; d_call: TRBD1; cdr3_length: 15; cdr3_nt: TGCGCCAGCAGCTTGGGTGGGACAGGGTCGGATACGCAGTATTTT; cdr3_aa: CASSLGGTGSDTQYF
clone_size: few; j_call: TRBJ2-7; v_call: TRBV6-2/TRBV6-3; d_call: .; cdr3_length: 13; cdr3_nt: TGTGCCAGCACATCCACACAAAAGTGGGAGCAGTACTTC; cdr3_aa: CASTSTQKWEQYF
clone_size: few; j_call: TRBJ2-2; v_call: TRBV28; d_call: TRBD1; cdr3_length: 14; cdr3_nt: TGTGCCAGCAGGGGACAGGTGAACACCGGGGAGCTGTTTTTT; cdr3_aa: CASRGQVNTGELFF
clone_size: many; j_call: TRBJ2-2; v_call: TRBV15; d_call: .; cdr3_length: 13; cdr3_nt: TGTGCCACCAGCAGAGGAGATACCGGGGAGCTGTTTTTT; cdr3_aa: CATSRGDTGELFF
clone_size: .; j_call: TRBJ2-6; v_call: TRBV10-3; d_call: TRBD1; cdr3_length: 18; cdr3_nt: TGTGCCATCAGCAACAACAGGGGCCACAGCTCTGGGGCCAACGTCCTGACTTTC; cdr3_aa: CAISNNRGHSSGANVLTF
clone_size: few; j_call: TRBJ2-7; v_call: TRBV2; d_call: .; cdr3_length: 16; cdr3_nt: TGTGCCAGCACCGCGACGGGGGGCGCCCTCCCCTACGAGCAGTACTTC; cdr3_aa: CASTATGGALPYEQYF
clone_size: many; j_call: TRBJ2-7; v_call: TRBV29-1; d_call: TRBD2; cdr3_length: 13; cdr3_nt: TGCAGCGTTAAGCGGGACCCTTCCTACGAGCAGTACTTC; cdr3_aa: CSVKRDPSYEQYF
clone_size: many; j_call: TRBJ1-5; v_call: TRBV24-1; d_call: .; cdr3_length: 15; cdr3_nt: TGTGCCACCAGTGATCCCGGGCACGGCAATCAGCCCCAGCATTTT; cdr3_aa: CATSDPGHGNQPQHF
clone_size: .; j_call: TRBJ2-1; v_call: TRBV6-5; d_call: .; cdr3_length: 15; cdr3_nt: TGTGCCAGCAGTTACTTTCAGGGCCGTGGTGATGAGCAGTTCTTC; cdr3_aa: CASSYFQGRGDEQFF
clone_size: many; j_call: TRBJ1-1; v_call: TRBV12-3/TRBV12-4; d_call: .; cdr3_length: 15; cdr3_nt: TGTGCCAGCAGGTTTGGATGGGGGCGGAACACTGAAGCTTTCTTT; cdr3_aa: CASRFGWGRNTEAFF
clone_size: many; j_call: TRBJ2-5; v_call: TRBV7-8; d_call: .; cdr3_length: 13; cdr3_nt: TGTGCCAGCAGCCCCCCCCAGCGAGAGACCCAGTACTTC; cdr3_aa: CASSPPQRETQYF
clone_size: .; j_call: TRBJ2-7; v_call: TRBV9; d_call: TRBD1; cdr3_length: 14; cdr3_nt: TGTGCCAGCAGCGAAAGGGACAGAGTCTACGAGCAGTACTTC; cdr3_aa: CASSERDRVYEQYF
clone_size: many; j_call: TRBJ1-1; v_call: TRBV30; d_call: .; cdr3_length: 12; cdr3_nt: TGTGCCTGGAGTGATCGAGGGATTGAAGCTTTCTTT; cdr3_aa: CAWSDRGIEAFF
clone_size: few; j_call: TRBJ1-1; v_call: TRBV4-2; d_call: TRBD1; cdr3_length: 15; cdr3_nt: TGTGCCAGCAGCCAAGAACCGACAGGGGGCACTGAAGCTTTCTTT; cdr3_aa: CASSQEPTGGTEAFF
clone_size: .; j_call: TRBJ2-7; v_call: TRBV24-1; d_call: TRBD2; cdr3_length: 15; cdr3_nt: TGTGCCACCAGTGCCACTAGCGGGAGCCCCTACGAGCAGTACTTC; cdr3_aa: CATSATSGSPYEQYF
clone_size: many; j_call: TRBJ1-1; v_call: TRBV27; d_call: .; cdr3_length: 13; cdr3_nt: TGTGCCAGCAGTTTATCGGAGGGCCTTGAAGCTTTCTTT; cdr3_aa: CASSLSEGLEAFF
clone_size: .; j_call: TRBJ2-1; v_call: TRBV5-4; d_call: TRBD1; cdr3_length: 14; cdr3_nt: TGTGCCAGCAGCGACCGGGACAGGGTCGATGAGCAGTTCTTC; cdr3_aa: CASSDRDRVDEQFF
clone_size: few; j_call: TRBJ2-7; v_call: TRBV7-9; d_call: TRBD2; cdr3_length: 15; cdr3_nt: TGTGCCAGCAGCAGAGAAGCGGGGCTGAACTACGAGCAGTACTTC; cdr3_aa: CASSREAGLNYEQYF
clone_size: .; j_call: TRBJ2-7; v_call: TRBV28; d_call: .; cdr3_length: 13; cdr3_nt: TGTGCCAGCAGTTTACATATCAGGGCCGAGCAGTACTTC; cdr3_aa: CASSLHIRAEQYF
clone_size: .; j_call: TRBJ2-5; v_call: TRBV2; d_call: TRBD2; cdr3_length: 14; cdr3_nt: TGTGCCATCGGTCAGCGGGAGGCCCAAGAGACCCAGTACTTC; cdr3_aa: CAIGQREAQETQYF
clone_size: .; j_call: TRBJ2-1; v_call: TRBV9; d_call: .; cdr3_length: 14; cdr3_nt: TGTGCCAGCAGCCCCGACGGGGCCTACAATGAGCAGTTCTTC; cdr3_aa: CASSPDGAYNEQFF
clone_size: once; j_call: TRBJ2-1; v_call: TRBV2; d_call: .; cdr3_length: 15; cdr3_nt: TGTGCCAGCAGCCCAGATGACGGACTCGGCAATGGGCAGTTCTTC; cdr3_aa: CASSPDDGLGNGQFF
clone_size: many; j_call: TRBJ2-2; v_call: TRBV12-3/TRBV12-4; d_call: .; cdr3_length: 15; cdr3_nt: TGTGCCAGCAGTACCCGACCAAGGGGGGGCGGGGAGCTGTTTTTT; cdr3_aa: CASSTRPRGGGELFF
clone_size: .; j_call: TRBJ2-7; v_call: TRBV5-1; d_call: TRBD2; cdr3_length: 16; cdr3_nt: TGCGCCAGCAGCCAATTACCGGGACTAGCCTCCTACGAGCAGTACTTC; cdr3_aa: CASSQLPGLASYEQYF
clone_size: few; j_call: TRBJ2-2; v_call: TRBV19; d_call: TRBD2; cdr3_length: 18; cdr3_nt: TGTGCCAGTAGTATAGGTTGGAGACTAGCGGAAAACACCGGGGAGCTGTTTTTT; cdr3_aa: CASSIGWRLAENTGELFF
clone_size: many; j_call: TRBJ2-7; v_call: TRBV12-5; d_call: .; cdr3_length: 12; cdr3_nt: TGTGCTAGTGGCCCGCCGGGTCGGGAGCAGTACTTC; cdr3_aa: CASGPPGREQYF
clone_size: many; j_call: TRBJ1-5; v_call: TRBV12-3/TRBV12-4; d_call: .; cdr3_length: 15; cdr3_nt: TGTGCCAGCAGTTTAGGAACTCTAGGCAATCAGCCCCAGCATTTT; cdr3_aa: CASSLGTLGNQPQHF
clone_size: .; j_call: TRBJ1-2; v_call: TRBV20-1; d_call: .; cdr3_length: 12; cdr3_nt: TGCAGTGCTAGCCCCTCAAACTATGGCTACACCTTC; cdr3_aa: CSASPSNYGYTF
clone_size: few; j_call: TRBJ1-2; v_call: TRBV27; d_call: .; cdr3_length: 16; cdr3_nt: TGTGCCAGCAGTTTATTCAGCGCACCAGGGAACTATGGCTACACCTTC; cdr3_aa: CASSLFSAPGNYGYTF